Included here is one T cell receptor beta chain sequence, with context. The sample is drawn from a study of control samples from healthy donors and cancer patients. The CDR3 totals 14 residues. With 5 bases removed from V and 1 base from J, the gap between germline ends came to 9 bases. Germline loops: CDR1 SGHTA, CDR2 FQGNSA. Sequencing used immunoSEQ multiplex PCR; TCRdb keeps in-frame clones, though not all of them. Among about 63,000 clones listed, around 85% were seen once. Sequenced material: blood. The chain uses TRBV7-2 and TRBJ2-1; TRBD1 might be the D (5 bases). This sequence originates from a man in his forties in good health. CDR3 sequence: CASSPGQSYNEQFF. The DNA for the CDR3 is TGTGCCAGCAGCCCAGGGCAGTCCTACAATGAGCAGTTCTTC. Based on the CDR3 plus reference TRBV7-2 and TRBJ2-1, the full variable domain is GAGVSQSPSNKVTEKGKDVELRCDPISGHTALYWYRQSLGQGLEFLIYFQGNSAPDKSGLPSDRFSAERTGGSVSTLTIQRTQQEDSAVYLCASSPGQSYNEQFFGPGTRLTVL.